These 25 T cell receptor beta chains were all obtained from the same sample, sequenced in a study of T cell changes during pregnancy in multiple sclerosis (dated by TCRdb to about 2019). Library preparation was by the immunoSEQ multiplex PCR assay. The table was pulled from immuneACCESS by TCRdb, which kept in-frame rearrangements only. Such tables lose some clones; where checked, under half of the loss comes from unresolved V genes, and the rest has no known cause. For this sample there are over 35,000 clones; approximately 90% appear just once. The ten largest clones capture 0.43% of the sample. This sample comprised CD4+ T cells from peripheral blood mononuclear cells, obtained in the third trimester of pregnancy. These receptors originate from a female donor with multiple sclerosis, enrolled in a pregnancy study.

The chain couples TRBV5-1 to TRBJ2-1; 8 nucleotides agree with TRBD2. Trimming at V came to 4 bases and at J to 6 bases, leaving 9 bases not matched to a gene. The V gene's germline CDR1 is SGHRS and CDR2 YFSETQ. CDR3 length: 15 amino acids. CDR3 nucleotide sequence: TGCGCCAGCAGCAATAGCGGGGAGACTTCCAATGAGCAGTTCTTC. Translated: CASSNSGETSNEQFF.

The V and J genes are TRBV7-3 and TRBJ2-3, with D perhaps TRBD2 (5 bases). The germline V and J ends were trimmed by 0 bases and 1 base, with 5 bases remaining between them. Germline CDR1 and CDR2: SGHTA and FQGTGA. This CDR3 spans 14 amino acids. The CDR3 nucleotides are TGTGCCAGCAGCTTAACGAGGGGCACAGATACGCAGTATTTT. Protein sequence: CASSLTRGTDTQYF.

V and J are TRBV5-1 and TRBJ1-1; 10 positions match TRBD1. The germline gives CDR1 SGHRS, CDR2 YFSETQ. This CDR3 contains 13 residues. V shed 6 bases and J 5 bases; nucleotides not matched to a gene: 4. The CDR3, as DNA: TGCGCCAGCATAAGGACAGGGGGTACTGAAGCTTTCTTT. Protein: CASIRTGGTEAFF.

The V and J genes are TRBV6-1 and TRBJ2-1; 7 nucleotides align to TRBD1. The junction had 4 bases not matched to a gene; V was cut back by 4 bases and J by 1 base. The length of the CDR3 is 15 residues. CDR1 and CDR2 from the germline V gene are MNHNS and SASEGT. The CDR3 here is CASSVGQVSYNEQFF. DNA of the CDR3: TGTGCCAGCAGTGTTGGACAGGTTTCCTACAATGAGCAGTTCTTC.

The J gene is TRBJ2-3, the V gene TRBV28; the match to TRBD1 covers 9 bases. The V segment lost 6 bases and the J segment 1 base; nucleotides outside the gene matches: 5. The CDR3 loop spans 15 amino acids. Germline CDR1 MDHEN, CDR2 SYDVKM. Here the CDR3 DNA reads TGTGCCAGCAGCCTTGGACAGGGGCGCACAGATACGCAGTATTTT. Translated: CASSLGQGRTDTQYF.

This clone was observed once. The rearrangement joins TRBV28 to TRBJ2-7, with no clear D. There are 15 residues in the CDR3. The germline V and J ends were trimmed by 6 bases and 4 bases, with 19 bases remaining between them. Germline values: CDR1 MDHEN, CDR2 SYDVKM. DNA for the CDR3: TGTGCCAGCAGGGTCCCGAAAGGCGGCCGGTACGAGCAGTACTTC. This sequence encodes CASRVPKGGRYEQYF. The full variable domain, with the rest looked up from reference TRBV28 and TRBJ2-7, is DVKVTQSSRYLVKRTGEKVFLECVQDMDHENMFWYRQDPGLGLRLIYFSYDVKMKEKGDIPEGYSVSREKKERFSLILESASTNQTSMYLCASRVPKGGRYEQYFGPGTRLTVT.

The chain employs TRBV9 and TRBJ2-3; possible D gene TRBD2, 5 bases. The CDR3 is made up of 15 amino acids. The ends were cut back, 4 bases at V and 2 bases at J, with 14 bases in the middle. Germline V gives CDR1 SGDLS, CDR2 YYNGEE. The CDR3 spells CASSKSLAPTDTQYF. The CDR3 DNA sequence: TGTGCCAGCAGCAAATCGTTAGCGCCCACAGATACGCAGTATTTT.

J is TRBJ1-4 and V is TRBV6-6; weak D call: TRBD1 (6 bases). This CDR3 has 15 amino acids. V was pared by 7 bases and J by 2 bases, with 14 bases between. Germline values: CDR1 MNHNY, CDR2 SVGAGI (reference sequence). The CDR3: CASMGQGRTNEKLFF. In DNA form, the CDR3 reads TGTGCCAGCATGGGTCAGGGGCGCACTAATGAAAAACTGTTTTTT.

V and J are TRBV9 and TRBJ2-3, with 7 positions matching TRBD2. CDR1 and CDR2 from the germline V gene are SGDLS and YYNGEE. V dropped 0 bases and J dropped 1; count of bases not matched to a gene: 5. The CDR3 sequence is 16 residues long. CDR3 sequence: CASSVGKGGGTDTQYF. The CDR3 nucleotides are TGTGCCAGCAGCGTAGGAAAGGGAGGGGGCACAGATACGCAGTATTTT.

The chain employs TRBV5-1 and TRBJ2-2; 9 bases fit TRBD1. The junction had 2 bases not matched to a gene; V was cut back by 2 bases and J by 3 bases. The CDR3 spans 15 residues. Germline V gene sequence: CDR1 SGHRS, CDR2 YFSETQ. The CDR3 reads CASSFGDRDTGELFF. CDR3 bases: TGCGCCAGCAGCTTTGGGGACAGGGACACCGGGGAGCTGTTTTTT. Full variable domain (remainder filled in from reference TRBV5-1 and TRBJ2-2): KAGVTQTPRYLIKTRGQQVTLSCSPISGHRSVSWYQQTPGQGLQFLFEYFSETQRNKGNFPGRFSGRQFSNSRSEMNVSTLELGDSALYLCASSFGDRDTGELFFGEGSRLTVL.

V usage is TRBV29-1 and J usage is TRBJ2-3, with D tentatively TRBD2 (5 bases). V was cut by 2 bases and J by 0 bases, with 6 bases left in between. The CDR3 loop spans 13 amino acids. Germline V gene sequence: CDR1 SQVTM, CDR2 ANQGSEA. The CDR3 loop reads CSVERTSTDTQYF. The CDR3 DNA reads TGCAGCGTTGAAAGGACTAGCACAGATACGCAGTATTTT.

The V and J genes are TRBV4-1 and TRBJ2-6, with D tentatively TRBD2 (5 bases). The CDR3 loop spans 17 amino acids. V was trimmed by 3 bases and J by 0 bases, leaving 12 bases between them. CDR1 is MGHRA, CDR2 YSYEKL, per germline. CDR3 loop: CASSHGGLSSGANVLTF. CDR3 DNA sequence: TGCGCCAGCAGCCATGGTGGACTTAGCTCTGGGGCCAACGTCCTGACTTTC.

The chain combines TRBV23-1 with TRBJ2-7; the D is unclear. TRBV23-1 is an ORF, with its function uncertain. The CDR3 has 16 amino acids. Trimming took off 0 bases at V and 2 bases at J, with 14 bases between the two ends. Here the CDR3 DNA reads TGCGCCAGCAGTCAATCTCCCCTAGAGCGCCCCTACGAGCAGTACTTC. It translates to CASSQSPLERPYEQYF.

The chain carries TRBV19 and TRBJ2-5; 13 bases align to TRBD2. From germline, CDR1 is LNHDA and CDR2 SQIVND (reference sequence). V shed 3 bases, J shed 5 bases, and the junction held 9 bases outside the gene matches. CDR3 size: 17 residues. CDR3 residues: CASSIGRGLAGTETQYF. CDR3 coding DNA: TGTGCCAGTAGTATTGGCAGGGGACTAGCGGGAACTGAGACCCAGTACTTC.

About this clone itself: Other nucleotide sequences from this sample produce the same CDR3. This chain uses TRBV28 with TRBJ1-1; 7 nucleotides agree with TRBD1. This CDR3 region has 15 residues. Germline V lookup: CDR1 MDHEN, CDR2 SYDVKM. The V gene end was trimmed by 5 bases and the J gene end by 0 bases; junction bases not matched to a gene: 6. In DNA, the CDR3 is TGTGCCAGCAGTCTTCCGGGACAGCTGAACACTGAAGCTTTCTTT. Translating it yields CASSLPGQLNTEAFF.

This chain joins TRBV18 and TRBJ1-4; D is undetermined. The germline gives CDR1 KGHSH, CDR2 LQKENI. The CDR3 runs to 17 residues. Trimming removed 3 bases at V and 0 bases at J, with 14 bases between. The CDR3 is CASSPRGRGSTNEKLFF. CDR3 bases: TGTGCCAGCTCACCGCGAGGACGCGGGTCAACTAATGAAAAACTGTTTTTT.

This chain uses TRBV5-5 with TRBJ2-7; possible D gene TRBD1, 7 bases. V dropped 1 base and J dropped 6 bases, with 14 bases sitting between them. This CDR3 is 14 amino acids long. The germline CDR1 and CDR2 sequences are SGHKS and YYEKEE (reference sequence). Written as DNA, the CDR3 is TGTGCCAGCAGCTTGTACAGGGGAGGTGGCGAGCAGTACTTC. Amino acids: CASSLYRGGGEQYF.

The rearrangement links TRBV27 to TRBJ2-3, with 8 bases matching TRBD2. CDR1 MNHEY and CDR2 SMNVEV come from the germline V gene (reference sequence). Germline trimming cut 7 bases from V and 3 bases from J; bases unmatched to any gene: 6. The CDR3 has 14 amino acids. CDR3 DNA sequence: TGTGCCAGCAAAAGCGGGAGTAGTACAGATACGCAGTATTTT. Its protein is CASKSGSSTDTQYF.

V gene TRBV28 combines with J gene TRBJ2-3; TRBD2 matches at 10 bases. J gave up 3 bases and V 3 bases, and 15 bases lay outside the gene matches. The germline V gene encodes CDR1 MDHEN and CDR2 SYDVKM. This CDR3 comprises 19 residues. The CDR3 bases are TGTGCCAGCAGTTTCCTGGGAGGTAGCGGGAGGTCCAGGACAGATACGCAGTATTTT. Its protein is CASSFLGGSGRSRTDTQYF.

In its sample, this clone was seen a few times. The rearrangement links TRBV7-9 to TRBJ1-5; 8 bases line up with TRBD1. CDR1 and CDR2 from the germline V gene are SEHNR and FQNEAQ (reference sequence). The CDR3 is 15 residues long. V shed 5 bases, J shed 5 bases, and the junction held 8 bases outside the gene matches. CDR3 in amino acids: CASSPDRAGDQPQHF. Here the CDR3 DNA reads TGTGCCAGCAGCCCGGACAGGGCTGGAGATCAGCCCCAGCATTTT.

The V call is TRBV5-4, the J call TRBJ2-5; D possibly corresponds to TRBD1 (6 bases). Germline CDR1 is SGHNT and CDR2 is YYREEE (reference sequence). V shed 4 bases and J shed 4 bases, with 14 bases lying between them. The CDR3 has 14 amino acids. The CDR3 coding sequence is TGTGCCAGCAGCAATCAGGGGTCTGGAGAGACCCAGTACTTC. The encoded protein is CASSNQGSGETQYF.

The rearrangement links TRBV19 to TRBJ1-2; no reliable D call. Trimming shortened V by 3 bases and J by 4 bases, and 12 bases separated the two germline ends. The CDR3 consists of 14 residues. Germline V lookup: CDR1 LNHDA, CDR2 SQIVND (reference sequence). The CDR3, as DNA: TGTGCCAGTAGTATCGTCGGAGGGTCCTATGGCTACACCTTC. Protein product: CASSIVGGSYGYTF.

This clone has only a few counts. This chain uses TRBV5-1 with TRBJ1-1; D is unresolved. Germline V lookup: CDR1 SGHRS, CDR2 YFSETQ. The CDR3 has 13 amino acids. Between the trimmed V and J ends, which lost 0 bases and 0 bases, there was a span of 3 bases. CDR3 amino acids: CASSLAVNTEAFF. CDR3 bases: TGCGCCAGCAGCTTGGCCGTGAACACTGAAGCTTTCTTT.

The chain combines TRBV5-1 with TRBJ2-7, with D possibly being TRBD1 (6 bases). The CDR3 has 15 residues. V gave up 4 bases and J gave up 3 bases, with 17 bases separating them. Germline V gene data show CDR1 as SGHRS and CDR2 as YFSETQ. The DNA for the CDR3 is TGCGCCAGCAGCGCGACAGGTAAACTAATCTACGAGCAGTACTTC. Translating it yields CASSATGKLIYEQYF.

The CDR3 DNA follows: TGTGCCAGCAGCGTAGTACCGGGTAGCTCCTACAATGAGCAGTTCTTC. As protein: CASSVVPGSSYNEQFF. The chain joins TRBV9 to TRBJ2-1; D is ambiguous. The ends were cut back, 0 bases at V and 0 bases at J, with 10 bases in the middle. CDR1 and CDR2 (germline): SGDLS, YYNGEE. The CDR3 length is 16 residues.